Following are 3 T cell receptor beta chains from one sample sequenced in a study of identical twins. TCRdb independently ran MiXCR on the 5' RACE reads; one entry per CDR3 protein. The repertoire has 500,000 to 600,000 distinct CDR3 sequences, about 20% of them found once; the top ten carry 0.75% to 0.95%. A further study also used this sample, focusing on T cells expressing NK-cell markers.

The sample taken for sequencing was CD4+ T cells sorted from blood. Receptor source: a young woman in good health.

This CDR3 is CASSREPSGSVAGELFF. Here the CDR3 DNA reads TGCGCCAGCAGCCGAGAACCTAGCGGGAGTGTGGCCGGGGAGCTGTTTTTT. The rearrangement links TRBV4-3 to TRBJ2-2, with 10 bases identical to TRBD2. The V gene end was trimmed by 4 bases and the J gene end by 6 bases; junction bases not matched to a gene: 11. The germline CDR1 and CDR2 sequences are LGHNA and YSLEER. The CDR3 sequence is 17 residues long.

The rearrangement links TRBV6-5 to TRBJ2-3, with D possibly matching TRBD2 (5 bases). Germline CDR1 is MNHEY and CDR2 is SVGAGI. This CDR3 has 13 amino acids. Trimming took off 2 bases at V and 9 bases at J, with 12 bases between the two ends. CDR3 region: CASSYRPSGTQYF. DNA for the CDR3: TGTGCCAGCAGTTACCGCCCCTCGGGAACGCAGTATTTT.

This clonotype was seen a handful of times. The chain employs TRBV7-6 and TRBJ2-7, with D perhaps matching TRBD1 (6 bases). This CDR3 comprises 16 residues. Trimming stripped 1 base from V and 0 bases from J, with 13 bases between. The germline V gene encodes CDR1 SGHVS and CDR2 FNYEAQ. CDR3 nucleotide sequence: TGTGCCAGCAGCTTAGGAGGCAGGGGCAACTCCTACGAGCAGTACTTC. This codes for CASSLGGRGNSYEQYF.